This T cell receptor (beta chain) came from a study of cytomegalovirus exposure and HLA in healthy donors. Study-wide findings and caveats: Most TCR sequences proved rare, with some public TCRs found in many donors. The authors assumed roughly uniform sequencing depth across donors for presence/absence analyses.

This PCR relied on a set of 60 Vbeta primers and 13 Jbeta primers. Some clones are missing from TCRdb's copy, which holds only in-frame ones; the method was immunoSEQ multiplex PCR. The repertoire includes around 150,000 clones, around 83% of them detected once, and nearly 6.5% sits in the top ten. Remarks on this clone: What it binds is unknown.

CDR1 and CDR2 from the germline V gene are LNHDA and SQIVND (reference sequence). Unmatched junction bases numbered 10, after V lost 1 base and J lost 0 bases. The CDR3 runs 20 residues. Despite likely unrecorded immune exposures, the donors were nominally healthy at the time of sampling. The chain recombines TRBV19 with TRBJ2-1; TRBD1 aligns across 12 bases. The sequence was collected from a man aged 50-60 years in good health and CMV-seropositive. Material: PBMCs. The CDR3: CASSIGPGQGAPTSYNEQFF. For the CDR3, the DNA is TGTGCCAGTAGTATAGGCCCGGGACAGGGGGCACCGACCTCCTACAATGAGCAGTTCTTC. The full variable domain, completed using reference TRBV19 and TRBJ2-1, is DGGITQSPKYLFRKEGQNVTLSCEQNLNHDAMYWYRQDPGQGLRLIYYSQIVNDFQKGDIAEGYSVSREKKESFPLTVTSAQKNPTAFYLCASSIGPGQGAPTSYNEQFFGPGTRLTVL.